This T cell receptor (beta chain) is from a study of molecular identifiers for immune sequencing clone quantification. This CDR3 has 17 amino acids. Trimming shortened V by 4 bases and J by 1 base, and 20 bases separated the two germline ends. The germline V gene has CDR1 MNHEY and CDR2 SVGEGT. Listed TCR primers, together with previously described methods, were used for the bulk TCR libraries. TCRdb re-derived calls from the PCR reads in MiXCR, one entry per CDR3 protein. The sample shows approximately 500,000 distinct CDR3 sequences, about 25% of them seen only once. V and J are TRBV6-2 or TRBV6-3 and TRBJ2-7; no definite D call. The source of this sequence is a human donor in good health. Some libraries in this study had Jurkat cell RNA spiked in. The sample comprised naive CD8+ T cells from blood, with Jurkat cell RNA spiked in. The subset denotes: FACS-sorted CD8+CD4-CCR7+CD45RA+ naive T cells. CDR3 bases: TGTGCCAGCAGTTTCCCCCTCTTCGGAGCCGCGTCCTACGAGCAGTACTTC. Residues: CASSFPLFGAASYEQYF.